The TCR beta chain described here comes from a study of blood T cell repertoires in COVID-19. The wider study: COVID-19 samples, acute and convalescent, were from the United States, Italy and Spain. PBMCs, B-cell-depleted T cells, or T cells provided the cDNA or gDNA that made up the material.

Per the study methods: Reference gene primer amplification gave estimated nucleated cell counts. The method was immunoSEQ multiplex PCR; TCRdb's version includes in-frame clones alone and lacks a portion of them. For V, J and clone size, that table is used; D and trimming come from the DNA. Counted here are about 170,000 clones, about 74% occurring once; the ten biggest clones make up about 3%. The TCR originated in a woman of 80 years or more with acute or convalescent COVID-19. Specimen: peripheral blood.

This CDR3 reads CASRGQGAIGANVLTF. The CDR3 coding sequence is TGTGCCAGTAGGGGACAGGGGGCGATTGGGGCCAACGTCCTGACTTTC. The rearrangement uses TRBV19 and TRBJ2-6; 12 bases map to TRBD1. V trimming: 6 bases; J trimming: 3 bases; junction bases outside the gene matches: 3. The CDR3 is made up of 16 amino acids. The germline V gene has CDR1 LNHDA and CDR2 SQIVND (reference sequence).